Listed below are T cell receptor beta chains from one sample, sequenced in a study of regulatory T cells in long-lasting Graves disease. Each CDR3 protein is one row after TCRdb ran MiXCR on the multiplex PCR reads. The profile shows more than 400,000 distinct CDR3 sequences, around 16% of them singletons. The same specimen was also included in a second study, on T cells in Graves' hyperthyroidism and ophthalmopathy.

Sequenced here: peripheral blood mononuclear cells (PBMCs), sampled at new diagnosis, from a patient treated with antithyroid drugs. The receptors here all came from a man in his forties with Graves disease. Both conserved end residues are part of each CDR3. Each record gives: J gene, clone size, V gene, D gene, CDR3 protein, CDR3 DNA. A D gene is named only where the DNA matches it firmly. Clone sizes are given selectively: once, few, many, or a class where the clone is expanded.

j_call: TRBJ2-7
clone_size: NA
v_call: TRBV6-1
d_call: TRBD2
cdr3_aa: CASSPRRLAGGTATEQYF
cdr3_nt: TGTGCCAGCAGTCCCAGGAGGTTAGCGGGAGGCACGGCCACCGAGCAGTACTTC

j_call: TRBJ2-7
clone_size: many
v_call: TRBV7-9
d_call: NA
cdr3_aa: CASSPQVEQYF
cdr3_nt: TGTGCCAGCAGTCCCCAAGTCGAGCAGTACTTC

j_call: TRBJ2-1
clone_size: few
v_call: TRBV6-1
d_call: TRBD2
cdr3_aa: CASSEVLTSRREQFF
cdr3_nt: TGTGCCAGCAGTGAAGTACTGACTAGCCGTCGGGAGCAGTTCTTC

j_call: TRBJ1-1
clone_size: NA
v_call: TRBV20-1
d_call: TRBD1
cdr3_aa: CSARIRDRPNTEAFF
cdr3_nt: TGCAGTGCTAGAATCCGGGACAGGCCCAACACTGAAGCTTTCTTT

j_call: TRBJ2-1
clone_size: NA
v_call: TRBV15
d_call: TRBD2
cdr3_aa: CATKLAGGGNEQFF
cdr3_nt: TGTGCCACGAAATTAGCGGGAGGTGGGAATGAGCAGTTCTTC

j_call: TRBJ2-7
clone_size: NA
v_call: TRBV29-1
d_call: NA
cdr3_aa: CSVGGGQGAREQYF
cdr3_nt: TGCAGCGTTGGGGGGGGGCAGGGGGCAAGGGAGCAGTACTTC

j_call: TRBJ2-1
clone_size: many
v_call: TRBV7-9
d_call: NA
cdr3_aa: CASSLVTIEQFF
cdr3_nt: TGTGCCAGCAGCTTAGTAACAATTGAGCAGTTCTTC

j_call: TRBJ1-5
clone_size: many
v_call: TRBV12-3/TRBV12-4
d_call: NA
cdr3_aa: CASSLGGGASNQPQHF
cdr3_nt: TGTGCCAGCAGCCTCGGGGGAGGGGCGAGCAATCAGCCCCAGCATTTT

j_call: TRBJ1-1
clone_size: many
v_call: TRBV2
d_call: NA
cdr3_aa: CASSLWTDHEAFF
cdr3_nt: TGTGCCAGCAGCTTATGGACCGACCATGAAGCTTTCTTT

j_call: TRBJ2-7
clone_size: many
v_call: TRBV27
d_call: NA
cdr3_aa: CASRRDAREQYF
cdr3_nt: TGTGCCAGCCGGCGGGACGCTAGGGAGCAGTACTTC

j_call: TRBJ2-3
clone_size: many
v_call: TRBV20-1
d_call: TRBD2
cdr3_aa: CSASRLAGPTDTQYF
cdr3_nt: TGCAGTGCTAGCCGACTAGCGGGGCCCACAGATACGCAGTATTTT

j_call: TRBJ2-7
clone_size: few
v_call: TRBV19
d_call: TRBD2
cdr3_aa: CASSGVLTSDSYEQYF
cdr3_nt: TGTGCCAGTAGCGGGGTCCTAACTAGCGACTCCTACGAGCAGTACTTC

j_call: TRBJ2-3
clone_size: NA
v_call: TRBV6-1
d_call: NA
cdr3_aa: CASSGMSVPDTQYF
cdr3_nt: TGTGCCAGCAGTGGAATGAGCGTCCCAGATACGCAGTATTTT

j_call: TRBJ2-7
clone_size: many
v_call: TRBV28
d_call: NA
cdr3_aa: CASSLPRGSGSYEQYF
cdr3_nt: TGTGCCAGCAGCCTCCCGCGAGGGAGTGGATCCTACGAGCAGTACTTC

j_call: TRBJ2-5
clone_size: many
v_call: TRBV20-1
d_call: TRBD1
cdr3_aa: CSASQGAGETQYF
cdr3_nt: TGCAGTGCTAGTCAGGGGGCCGGGGAGACCCAGTACTTC

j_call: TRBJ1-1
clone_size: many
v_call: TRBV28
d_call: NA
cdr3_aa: CASSFEAAEAFF
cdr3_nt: TGTGCCAGCAGTTTTGAGGCGGCTGAAGCTTTCTTT

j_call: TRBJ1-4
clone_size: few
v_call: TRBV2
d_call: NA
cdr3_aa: CATYYGGVGEKLFF
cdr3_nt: TGTGCCACCTACTACGGGGGGGTCGGAGAAAAACTGTTTTTT